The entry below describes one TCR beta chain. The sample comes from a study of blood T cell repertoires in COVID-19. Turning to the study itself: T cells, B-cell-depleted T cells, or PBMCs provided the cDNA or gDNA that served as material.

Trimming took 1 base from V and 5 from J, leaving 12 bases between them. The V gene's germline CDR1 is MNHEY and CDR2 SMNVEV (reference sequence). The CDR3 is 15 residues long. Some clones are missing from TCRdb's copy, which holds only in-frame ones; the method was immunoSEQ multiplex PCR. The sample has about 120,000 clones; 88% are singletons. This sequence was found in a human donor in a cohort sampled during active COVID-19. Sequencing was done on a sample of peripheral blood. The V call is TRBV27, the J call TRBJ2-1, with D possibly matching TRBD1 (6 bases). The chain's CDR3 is CASSLLQGPHNEQFF. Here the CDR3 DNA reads TGTGCCAGCAGTTTATTGCAGGGGCCCCACAATGAGCAGTTCTTC.